The 28 T cell receptor beta chains below were found in one sample sequenced in a study of shared clonotypes between healthy human individuals. Data came from immunoSEQ multiplex PCR; TCRdb stores just in-frame clones and leaves some out. The data hold about 2.4 million clones, with 80% to 95% observed a single time. The sample consisted of naive CD4+ T cells from PBMCs. Noted subset: CD45RA+ positively selected. Source of these receptors: a man younger than 35 in good health. Some clones in this sample may be carry-over from other donors' samples.

This chain joins TRBV11-3 and TRBJ2-7, with 8 bases that match TRBD1. The CDR3 spans 14 residues. The germline V gene has CDR1 SGHNT and CDR2 YENEEA. Unmatched junction bases numbered 5, after V lost 5 bases and J lost 2 bases. Here the CDR3 DNA reads TGTGCCAGCAGCGAGACAGGGGCTACCTACGAGCAGTACTTC. It yields the protein CASSETGATYEQYF.

Points on this clone: This same CDR3 is encoded by further DNA sequences in the sample. The gene calls are TRBV7-3 and TRBJ1-5, with D perhaps TRBD1 (5 bases). CDR3 length: 13 residues. V lost 5 bases and J lost 5, with 10 bases in between. Germline CDR1 is SGHTA and CDR2 is FQGTGA. The CDR3, as DNA: TGTGCCAGCAGCCGCGACAGAGATCAGCCCCAGCATTTT. This codes for CASSRDRDQPQHF.

This chain connects TRBV19 to TRBJ2-6, with D uncertain. Trimming stripped 0 bases from V and 0 bases from J, with 9 bases between. The CDR3 has 17 residues. Germline CDR1 LNHDA, CDR2 SQIVND (reference sequence). The CDR3: CASSIDRLSSGANVLTF. In nucleotides, the CDR3 is TGTGCCAGTAGTATAGACAGGCTCAGCTCTGGGGCCAACGTCCTGACTTTC.

V and J are TRBV2 and TRBJ1-3; D may be TRBD1 (6 bases). V was shortened by 8 bases and J by 1 base, with 12 bases between the two germline ends. The CDR3 is 14 amino acids. Per the germline V gene, CDR1 is SNHLY and CDR2 is FYNNEI. DNA of the CDR3: TGTGCCAGCCGGGGGGCGAGATCTGGAAACACCATATATTTT. This translates into CASRGARSGNTIYF.

This sequence joins TRBV30 and TRBJ1-2, with D maybe TRBD1 (5 bases). This CDR3 contains 14 residues. Between the trimmed V and J ends, which lost 3 bases and 8 bases, there was a span of 19 bases. The V gene's germline CDR1 is GTSNPN and CDR2 SVGIG (reference sequence). CDR3 sequence reads: CAWRARQLSRGYTF. The CDR3 coding sequence is TGTGCCTGGAGGGCTCGACAGTTGAGTAGGGGCTACACCTTC.

The rearrangement links TRBV10-3 to TRBJ2-1; 9 bases are a match to TRBD1. The CDR3 runs to 13 residues. Germline trimming cut 6 bases from V and 6 bases from J; bases unmatched to any gene: 3. The germline V gene has CDR1 ENHRY and CDR2 SYGVKD. This CDR3 reads CAIRAGQGNEQFF. The CDR3 nucleotides read TGTGCCATCAGGGCGGGACAGGGCAATGAGCAGTTCTTC.

The rearrangement joins TRBV4-2 to TRBJ2-3; 11 positions match TRBD2. With V trimmed by 4 bases and J by 1 base, 1 base remained unmatched. Looked up from germline, CDR1 is LGHNA and CDR2 is YNFKEQ. The CDR3 sequence is 15 residues long. The DNA for the CDR3 is TGTGCCAGCAGCCTGGGACTAGCGGGCACAGATACGCAGTATTTT. It is translated as CASSLGLAGTDTQYF.

The rearrangement joins TRBV2 to TRBJ2-7, with 9 bases that match TRBD1. The junction had 11 bases not matched to a gene; V was cut back by 6 bases and J by 5 bases. CDR3 length: 15 residues. Germline lookup yields CDR1 SNHLY and CDR2 FYNNEI. CDR3: CASSDGQGLNDEQYF. The CDR3 DNA sequence: TGTGCCAGCAGCGACGGACAGGGGCTTAACGACGAGCAGTACTTC.

The chain uses TRBV28 and TRBJ2-7, with D possibly being TRBD1 (6 bases). Germline CDR1 MDHEN, CDR2 SYDVKM. CDR3 size: 14 residues. The V and J ends lost 7 bases and 0 bases respectively, with 13 bases between them. DNA for the CDR3: TGTGCCAGCATCCTAACAGGGAGCTCCTACGAGCAGTACTTC. Amino acid sequence: CASILTGSSYEQYF.

The J gene is TRBJ2-1, the V gene TRBV2; TRBD1 aligns across 12 bases. V lost 5 bases to trimming and J lost 11 bases; unmatched junction nucleotides: 7. The CDR3 covers 14 residues. The germline V gene has CDR1 SNHLY and CDR2 FYNNEI. CDR3 DNA sequence: TGTGCCAGCAGTACCGGGACAGGGGGCATCAAGCAGTTCTTC. Translation: CASSTGTGGIKQFF.

This clone is a singleton in its sample. The chain links TRBV11-2 to TRBJ1-1; D is possibly TRBD1 (5 bases). The V gene lost 5 bases and the J gene lost 1 base, with 8 bases spanning the gap. Germline CDR1 reads SGHAT; CDR2 reads FQNNGV. CDR3 length: 13 residues. Here the CDR3 DNA reads TGTGCCAGCAGCCGGGACGAGAACACTGAAGCTTTCTTT. This sequence encodes CASSRDENTEAFF.

The rearrangement uses TRBV5-4 and TRBJ1-3; maybe TRBD1 (6 bases). The V gene lost 6 bases and the J gene lost 4 bases, with 14 bases spanning the gap. The germline V gene encodes CDR1 SGHNT and CDR2 YYREEE (reference sequence). The CDR3 runs 14 residues. The CDR3 reads CASTLGGAGNTIYF. The DNA for the CDR3 is TGTGCCAGCACCCTGGGGGGGGCCGGAAACACCATATATTTT.

This clone was observed a few times. The chain carries TRBV5-1 and TRBJ1-1; 8 bases match TRBD1. The CDR3 contains 12 residues. The V and J ends lost 3 bases and 7 bases, in that order; junction bases with no gene match: 2. CDR1 is SGHRS and CDR2 is YFSETQ in the germline V gene. The CDR3 here is CASSSDRGEAFF. For the CDR3, the DNA is TGCGCCAGCAGCTCCGACAGGGGTGAAGCTTTCTTT.

This clone appeared a single time. This chain uses TRBV19 with TRBJ1-6; TRBD1 might be the D (5 bases). CDR3 size: 13 residues. Trimming removed 6 bases from V and 6 bases from J, with 9 bases in between. Germline V gives CDR1 LNHDA, CDR2 SQIVND (reference sequence). The CDR3 region has the DNA TGTGCCAGTAGCCGGACACCTAATTCACCCCTCCACTTT. It encodes CASSRTPNSPLHF. The full variable domain, rest sourced from reference TRBV19 and TRBJ1-6, is DGGITQSPKYLFRKEGQNVTLSCEQNLNHDAMYWYRQDPGQGLRLIYYSQIVNDFQKGDIAEGYSVSREKKESFPLTVTSAQKNPTAFYLCASSRTPNSPLHFGNGTRLTVT.

The V gene is TRBV10-3, the J gene TRBJ2-1; 11 bases are shared with TRBD2. With V trimmed by 4 bases and J by 9 bases, 11 bases remained unmatched. From germline, CDR1 is ENHRY and CDR2 SYGVKD. There are 16 residues in the CDR3. For the CDR3, the DNA is TGTGCCATCAGTGCCCAACTAGCGGGAGTGGGGGGTGAGCAGTTCTTC. This gives the protein CAISAQLAGVGGEQFF.

V and J are TRBV27 and TRBJ1-6; D uncertain. Germline CDR1 MNHEY, CDR2 SMNVEV (reference sequence). The CDR3 has 16 residues. V lost 3 bases, J lost 9 bases, and 18 bases lay in between. CDR3 sequence reads: CASSFAGKVSGSPLHF. In nucleotides, the CDR3 is TGTGCCAGCAGTTTCGCCGGGAAGGTGTCGGGTTCACCCCTCCACTTT.

V is TRBV27 and J is TRBJ1-4, with TRBD1 as a possible D gene (6 bases). Germline V CDR1 and CDR2: MNHEY, SMNVEV (reference sequence). The ends were cut back, 6 bases at V and 6 bases at J, with 14 bases in the middle. The CDR3 consists of 14 residues. The CDR3 region is CASSIGGAYEKLFF. The CDR3 DNA follows: TGTGCCAGCAGCATCGGGGGGGCCTATGAAAAACTGTTTTTT.

The CDR3 region has the DNA TGTGCCAGCAGTTACGGGGTTTTAGGCTCAGATACGCAGTATTTT. Its protein is CASSYGVLGSDTQYF. The V gene is TRBV6-5, the J gene TRBJ2-3; D remains ambiguous. Germline values: CDR1 MNHEY, CDR2 SVGAGI. The CDR3 totals 15 residues. V dropped 2 bases and J dropped 4 bases, with 13 bases sitting between them.

This clone appeared once. V and J are TRBV19 and TRBJ2-3; 12 bases align to TRBD2. Germline CDR1 LNHDA, CDR2 SQIVND (reference sequence). J was trimmed by 2 bases and V by 1 base; bases with no gene match: 7. The CDR3 spans 18 residues. CDR3 DNA: TGTGCCAGTAGTATAGTTCTACGGACTAGCGGGACCACAGATACGCAGTATTTT. Its protein product is CASSIVLRTSGTTDTQYF.

As for this clone: Other DNA sequences within the sample encode an identical CDR3. The rearrangement uses TRBV5-1 and TRBJ2-5, with no clear D. Trimming cost V 0 bases and J 5 bases, with 11 bases left between them. The CDR3 has 14 amino acids. Germline CDR1 is SGHRS and CDR2 is YFSETQ. The CDR3 region is CASSLVGSGETQYF. In DNA form, the CDR3 reads TGCGCCAGCAGCTTGGTGGGTTCCGGGGAGACCCAGTACTTC.

The chain has TRBV10-3 and TRBJ2-1, with TRBD2 as a possible D gene (7 bases). The germline gives CDR1 ENHRY, CDR2 SYGVKD. The CDR3 totals 18 residues. The V end lost 0 bases, the J end lost 4 bases, and 19 bases lay between the germline ends. Here the CDR3 DNA reads TGTGCCATCAGTGAGTCGTCTGCTAGGGGGAGGGGATACAATGAGCAGTTCTTC. This encodes CAISESSARGRGYNEQFF.

The chain employs TRBV27 and TRBJ2-7; D remains unclear. CDR3 length equals 12 residues. Germline V gives CDR1 MNHEY, CDR2 SMNVEV (reference sequence). V lost 2 bases and J 8 bases, leaving 10 bases between the germline ends. The CDR3 DNA reads TGTGCCAGCAGTTTAAAGGGTAACAAGCAGTACTTC. Translation gives CASSLKGNKQYF.

The chain couples TRBV5-1 to TRBJ1-5; tentative D call: TRBD1 (5 bases). The V end lost 4 bases, the J end lost 1 base, and 12 bases lay between the germline ends. This CDR3 is 15 amino acids long. Germline V gene lookup returns CDR1 SGHRS and CDR2 YFSETQ. The CDR3 DNA follows: TGCGCCAGCAGCCTAACGGAGGGGAGCAATCAGCCCCAGCATTTT. This sequence encodes CASSLTEGSNQPQHF.

The V call is TRBV4-1, the J call TRBJ2-1; 12 bases line up with TRBD2. The CDR3 is 15 residues long. Germline-derived CDR1 and CDR2 are MGHRA and YSYEKL. V dropped 6 bases and J dropped 4; count of bases not matched to a gene: 4. CDR3 sequence: CASSKTSGRYNEQFF. The CDR3 DNA reads as TGCGCCAGCAGTAAGACTAGCGGGAGATACAATGAGCAGTTCTTC.

The V gene is TRBV28, the J gene TRBJ2-5, with D perhaps matching TRBD1 (6 bases). TRBJ2-7 matches the DNA end more closely, so the J call is doubtful. CDR3 length equals 15 residues. Germline V gene lookup returns CDR1 MDHEN and CDR2 SYDVKM. The CDR3 here is CASSSTGTKGDEQYF. The CDR3 DNA sequence: TGTGCCAGCAGTTCCACCGGGACAAAAGGCGACGAGCAGTACTTC.

The chain couples TRBV7-2 to TRBJ2-6; 7 bases map to TRBD1. V lost 1 base and J lost 0; bases outside the gene matches: 3. The CDR3 is 17 amino acids. Germline CDR1 is SGHTA and CDR2 is FQGNSA. CDR3 nucleotide sequence: TGTGCCAGCAGCTTAGAGGGGGCAGGCTCTGGGGCCAACGTCCTGACTTTC. It codes for CASSLEGAGSGANVLTF.

This rearrangement joins TRBV5-4 to TRBJ1-1; D unresolved. V was cut by 1 base and J by 1 base, with 14 bases left in between. Germline-derived CDR1 and CDR2 are SGHNT and YYREEE (reference sequence). The CDR3 has 16 residues. CDR3 region: CASSLSAGLGNTEAFF. The CDR3 bases are TGTGCCAGCAGCTTGAGTGCGGGTTTGGGGAACACTGAAGCTTTCTTT. Combining the CDR3 with reference TRBV5-4 and TRBJ1-1 gives the whole variable domain ETGVTQSPTHLIKTRGQQVTLRCSSQSGHNTVSWYQQALGQGPQFIFQYYREEENGRGNFPPRFSGLQFPNYSSELNVNALELDDSALYLCASSLSAGLGNTEAFFGQGTRLTVV.

The chain couples TRBV27 to TRBJ1-2, with TRBD1 matching 10 bases. Germline CDR1 and CDR2: MNHEY and SMNVEV (reference sequence). The CDR3 has 15 residues. The V gene end was trimmed by 3 bases and the J gene end by 7 bases; junction bases not matched to a gene: 8. CDR3 region: CASSLGDRGRGGYTF. CDR3 coding DNA: TGTGCCAGCAGTTTGGGGGACAGGGGTCGCGGTGGCTACACCTTC.